Presented here are 26 T cell receptor beta chains from one specimen sequenced in a study of post-analysis software for immune sequencing data. Findings and caveats of the study: The study found TRBV5-6, TRBV5-1 and TRBV20-1 among 4 or 5 TRBV segments more frequent in patients than controls.

TCR beta cDNA libraries included unique molecular identifiers. TCRdb used MiXCR to reprocess the PCR reads, holding one entry per CDR3 protein. The table lists some 890,000 distinct CDR3 sequences, approximately 53% of them singletons, with roughly 4.4% in the top ten. These receptors' antigens are unknown. The sample taken for sequencing was blood. The receptor set was obtained from a girl aged 5 to 17 with multiple sclerosis.

The rearrangement links TRBV24-1 to TRBJ2-5; TRBD2 matches at 7 bases. With 1 base clipped from V and 3 bases from J, the junction kept 4 bases outside the gene matches. Germline V lookup: CDR1 KGHDR, CDR2 SFDVKD. CDR3 length equals 15 residues. The CDR3 DNA is TGTGCCACCAGTGATTTACAGCGGGGCAAAGAGACCCAGTACTTC. Residues: CATSDLQRGKETQYF.

J is TRBJ2-3 and V is TRBV7-9, with 12 bases identical to TRBD2. V lost 4 bases, J lost 4 bases, and 6 bases stayed unmatched. This CDR3 spans 16 amino acids. Germline-derived CDR1 and CDR2 are SEHNR and FQNEAQ (reference sequence). DNA of the CDR3: TGTGCCAGCAGCTCTCGGACTAGCGGGAATGCAGATACGCAGTATTTT. This gives the protein CASSSRTSGNADTQYF.

The rearrangement joins TRBV7-9 to TRBJ2-1, with 15 bases that match TRBD2. The CDR3 runs to 17 residues. V dropped 0 bases and J dropped 5; count of bases not matched to a gene: 2. The germline gives CDR1 SEHNR, CDR2 FQNEAQ (reference sequence). For the CDR3, the DNA is TGTGCCAGCAGCTTAGCGGGACTAGCGGGAGGACACAATGAGCAGTTCTTC. Amino acid sequence: CASSLAGLAGGHNEQFF. Looking up the rest from reference TRBV7-9 and TRBJ2-1 gives the full variable domain: DTGVSQNPRHKITKRGQNVTFRCDPISEHNRLYWYRQTLGQGPEFLTYFQNEAQLEKSRLLSDRFSAERPKGSFSTLEIQRTEQGDSAMYLCASSLAGLAGGHNEQFFGPGTRLTVL.

V is TRBV10-1 and J is TRBJ2-2; 7 bases agree with TRBD1. Germline V gene data show CDR1 as WNHNN and CDR2 as SYGVQD (reference sequence). V gave up 4 bases and J gave up 3 bases; unmatched junction bases: 11. The CDR3 is 17 residues long. This CDR3 reads CASSGVRGTAHTGELFF. CDR3 sequence (DNA): TGCGCCAGCAGTGGGGTTAGGGGGACAGCGCACACCGGGGAGCTGTTTTTT.

The rearrangement joins TRBV18 to TRBJ2-1, with D perhaps TRBD1 (5 bases). Germline CDR1 is KGHSH and CDR2 is LQKENI. V lost 0 bases to trimming and J lost 2 bases, with 14 bases between them. The length of the CDR3 is 17 residues. CDR3 nucleotides: TGTGCCAGCTCACCACCGGAAGGGTTGGGGCCCTACAATGAGCAGTTCTTC. It codes for CASSPPEGLGPYNEQFF.

The chain links TRBV5-5 to TRBJ1-5, with D possibly TRBD1 on 6 matching bases. Trimming took 1 base from V and 6 from J, leaving 17 bases between them. CDR1 and CDR2 from the germline V gene are SGHKS and YYEKEE (reference sequence). The CDR3 length is 16 residues. CDR3 nucleotide sequence: TGTGCCAGCAGCTTGAGGGGTGCAGGGGCCGGTCAGCCCCAGCATTTT. Encoded protein: CASSLRGAGAGQPQHF.

J is TRBJ1-4 and V is TRBV25-1; D is perhaps TRBD1 (5 bases). Germline V gene lookup returns CDR1 MGHDK and CDR2 SYGVNS. Trimming removed 5 bases from V and 8 bases from J, with 18 bases in between. The length of the CDR3 is 15 residues. For the CDR3, the DNA is TGTGCCAGCAGTACTATAGGGGACCTCCGCGAAAAACTGTTTTTT. Its protein is CASSTIGDLREKLFF.

The table lists this clonotype with a few counts. This rearrangement joins TRBV10-3 to TRBJ2-7; 9 bases are shared with TRBD2. CDR1 is ENHRY, CDR2 SYGVKD, per germline. V was pared by 9 bases and J by 5 bases, with 14 bases of the junction left unmatched. The CDR3 has 15 residues. The CDR3 DNA reads as TGTGCCATTCATAGTATTGGCGGGAGGGCCGACGAGCAGTACTTC. Its protein product is CAIHSIGGRADEQYF.

This clonotype showed up just a few times. This chain connects TRBV20-1 to TRBJ1-4; D is uncertain. From germline, CDR1 is DFQATT and CDR2 SNEGSKA (reference sequence). V lost 6 bases and J lost 8, with 10 bases in between. The CDR3 length is 11 residues. The CDR3 bases are TGCAGTGCAACGGGTCCCGAAAAACTGTTTTTT. Translating gives CSATGPEKLFF.

The rearrangement links TRBV15 to TRBJ2-5; possibly TRBD1 for D (6 bases). Between the trimmed V and J ends, which lost 3 bases and 7 bases, there was a span of 18 bases. Germline V gives CDR1 LNHNV, CDR2 YYDKDF (reference sequence). CDR3 length: 15 residues. The CDR3 region has the DNA TGTGCCACCAGCAGGGACGGACAGTTTACAGGGACCCAGTACTTC. Its protein is CATSRDGQFTGTQYF.

The DNA of the CDR3 is TGCGCCAGCAGCTCTGGACAGTCTATTTTATATGGCTACACCTTC. It codes for CASSSGQSILYGYTF. The chain recombines TRBV5-1 with TRBJ1-2, with D possibly matching TRBD1 (6 bases). Germline CDR1 is SGHRS and CDR2 is YFSETQ. The CDR3 spans 15 residues. V gave up 3 bases and J gave up 5 bases, with 17 bases separating them.

This rearrangement joins TRBV12-3 or TRBV12-4 to TRBJ2-1; a weak D match, TRBD2 (6 bases). With 3 bases removed from V and 6 bases from J, the gap between germline ends came to 9 bases. The CDR3 has 13 residues. Here the CDR3 DNA reads TGTGCCAGCAGTTTGCGGAGGGGCAATGAGCAGTTCTTC. Protein: CASSLRRGNEQFF.

The chain has TRBV7-2 and TRBJ2-7; no clear D. Trimming cost V 1 base and J 3 bases, with 16 bases left between them. CDR1 is SGHTA and CDR2 is FQGNSA in the germline V gene. This CDR3 region has 16 residues. Here the CDR3 DNA reads TGTGCCAGCAGCTTAGAGTCGTTCGGTAAAGTCTACGAGCAGTACTTC. Amino acids: CASSLESFGKVYEQYF.

The V gene is TRBV7-3, the J gene TRBJ2-4; D is possibly TRBD1 (5 bases). The CDR3 has 13 amino acids. Germline CDR1 is SGHTA and CDR2 is FQGTGA. Between the trimmed V and J ends, which lost 5 bases and 13 bases, there was a span of 18 bases. The DNA of the CDR3 is TGTGCCAGCAGCGTCGACAGTGACAATGAGCAGTACTTC. Protein: CASSVDSDNEQYF.

The chain recombines TRBV7-6 with TRBJ2-2, with D possibly matching TRBD2 (6 bases). The length of the CDR3 is 15 residues. With 1 base removed from V and 4 bases from J, the gap between germline ends came to 10 bases. Germline values: CDR1 SGHVS, CDR2 FNYEAQ. CDR3 bases: TGTGCCAGCAGCTTAGGGAGGGAGCGCACCGGGGAGCTGTTTTTT. It encodes CASSLGRERTGELFF.

In this sample, this clonotype turned up a few times. A read error is likely, as this CDR3 ends without the conserved phenylalanine or tryptophan. The chain has TRBV15 and TRBJ2-1, with TRBD2 matching over 12 bases. Germline V lookup: CDR1 LNHNV, CDR2 YYDKDF (reference sequence). CDR3 length equals 17 residues. Trimming took 3 bases from V and 7 from J; bases not matched to a gene: 10. The CDR3 loop reads CATSRGEASGRANEQFL. In DNA form, the CDR3 reads TGTGCCACCAGCAGGGGTGAGGCTAGCGGGAGGGCTAATGAGCAGTTCTTA.

The rearrangement joins TRBV6-5 to TRBJ2-7; the D gene is possibly TRBD2 (6 bases). The germline gives CDR1 MNHEY, CDR2 SVGAGI. V was shortened by 5 bases and J by 3 bases, with 11 bases between the two germline ends. This CDR3 region has 13 residues. For the CDR3, the DNA is TGTGCCAGCAGTCAAACCGGGAGCTACGAGCAGTACTTC. Translated: CASSQTGSYEQYF.

The rearrangement joins TRBV20-1 to TRBJ2-7, with TRBD2 identical over 7 bases. The V gene end was trimmed by 6 bases and the J gene end by 2 bases; junction bases not matched to a gene: 13. Germline CDR1 reads DFQATT; CDR2 reads SNEGSKA (reference sequence). The CDR3 length is 15 residues. The CDR3 DNA follows: TGCAGTGCATCCGAGTGGGCTAGCGGCCCCTACGAGCAGTACTTC. Encoded protein: CSASEWASGPYEQYF.

In this sample, this clonotype turned up a few times. The chain links TRBV6-2 or TRBV6-3 to TRBJ2-3; TRBD2 agrees at 10 bases. The V segment lost 5 bases and the J segment 7 bases; nucleotides outside the gene matches: 12. CDR1 MNHEY and CDR2 SVGEGT come from the germline V gene. There are 16 residues in the CDR3. The CDR3: CASSRGLAGVVHTQYF. The DNA for the CDR3 is TGTGCCAGCAGTCGGGGGCTAGCGGGAGTCGTGCATACGCAGTATTTT.

The chain recombines TRBV14 with TRBJ2-7; 7 bases are a match to TRBD1. Germline CDR1 and CDR2: SGHDN and FVKESK. The ends lost 4 bases at V and 3 bases at J; junction bases unmatched: 12. The CDR3 contains 16 residues. The CDR3 DNA follows: TGTGCCAGCAGCCCGACAGCCGGGACAGCTATCTACGAGCAGTACTTC. This encodes CASSPTAGTAIYEQYF.

The chain joins TRBV12-3 or TRBV12-4 to TRBJ2-7; 7 nucleotides line up with TRBD1. This CDR3 has 14 amino acids. Losses at the gene ends were 8 bases for V and 1 base for J; bases not matched to a gene: 8. CDR3 in amino acids: CASGRRQGSYEQYF. The CDR3 nucleotides are TGTGCCAGCGGCCGCAGACAGGGATCCTACGAGCAGTACTTC.

This chain joins TRBV7-2 and TRBJ2-7; tentative D call: TRBD2 (5 bases). Trimming left V 5 bases short and J 0 bases short, with 14 bases between. The CDR3 has 15 residues. Germline assignment: CDR1 SGHTA and CDR2 FQGNSA. The CDR3, as DNA: TGTGCCAGCAGCCCTCTCGGGATATACTCCTACGAGCAGTACTTC. Its translation is CASSPLGIYSYEQYF.

The chain is built from TRBV20-1 and TRBJ2-3; D is uncertain. The germline V gene encodes CDR1 DFQATT and CDR2 SNEGSKA (reference sequence). CDR3 size: 11 residues. The ends were cut back, 4 bases at V and 4 bases at J, with 6 bases in the middle. This chain's CDR3 is CSAKAPDTQYF. The CDR3 bases are TGCAGTGCTAAAGCCCCAGATACGCAGTATTTT.

The chain carries TRBV29-1 and TRBJ2-1, with D maybe TRBD1 (5 bases). The DNA end is more similar to TRBJ2-7, so the J call may be wrong. This CDR3 comprises 11 residues. CDR1 SQVTM and CDR2 ANQGSEA come from the germline V gene. The CDR3 loop is CSTDSYNEQYF. CDR3 nucleotides: TGCAGCACCGACAGCTACAATGAGCAGTACTTC.

The V gene is TRBV6-6, the J gene TRBJ1-5; tentative D call: TRBD1 (6 bases). Germline CDR1 reads MNHNY; CDR2 reads SVGAGI (reference sequence). This CDR3 has 16 residues. V lost 5 bases to trimming and J lost 0 bases, with 14 bases between them. The CDR3 DNA sequence: TGTGCCAGCAGTACCCAGGGGAGGGATAGCAATCAGCCCCAGCATTTT. Translating it yields CASSTQGRDSNQPQHF.

The chain recombines TRBV7-3 with TRBJ2-5, with TRBD2 matching over 10 bases. The germline CDR1 and CDR2 sequences are SGHTA and FQGTGA. V lost 1 base and J lost 3; bases outside the gene matches: 14. This CDR3 comprises 19 residues. The CDR3 region is CASSLMGASGGVGKETQYF. The CDR3 region has the DNA TGTGCCAGCAGCTTAATGGGGGCTAGCGGGGGTGTCGGGAAAGAGACCCAGTACTTC. Using reference TRBV7-3 and TRBJ2-5 for the parts outside the CDR3, the full variable domain is GAGVSQTPSNKVTEKGKYVELRCDPISGHTALYWYRQSLGQGPEFLIYFQGTGAADDSGLPNDRFFAVRPEGSVSTLKIQRTERGDSAVYLCASSLMGASGGVGKETQYFGPGTRLLVL.